This is a list of T cell receptor beta chains from one sample in a study of cytomegalovirus exposure and HLA in healthy donors. Measured with immunoSEQ multiplex PCR; TCRdb has only the in-frame clones, and not every one. The sample consists of some 150,000 clones, about 75% of them appearing once. What was sequenced was PBMCs. The receptor set was obtained from a man in his late teens or twenties in good health and CMV-seronegative. The CDR3 runs from the conserved cysteine through the conserved F or W. Fields, in order: V gene, J gene, D gene, clone size, CDR3 DNA, CDR3 protein. A D gene is named only where the DNA matches it firmly. The size of a clone is reported for some rows only, either as once, few or many, or as a class for expanded clones.

>TRBV28|TRBJ2-5|-|-
TGTGCCAGCAGTTTAGGGGCAGGAGGGGAGACCCAGTACTTC
CASSLGAGGETQYF
>TRBV5-1|TRBJ2-3|TRBD2|-
TGCGCCAGCAGCTTGGCCCAGCGGGGGGGCCAAGATACGCAGTATTTT
CASSLAQRGGQDTQYF
>TRBV19|TRBJ2-5|TRBD1|-
TGTGCCAGTAGTCTCCCGGGACAGGGCCGCGAGACCCAGTACTTC
CASSLPGQGRETQYF
>TRBV2|TRBJ2-7|-|-
TGTGCCAGCAGGGAGGGTCTAGACGAGCAGTACTTC
CASREGLDEQYF
>TRBV19|TRBJ2-5|TRBD2|-
TGTGCCAGTAGTGGGGGGCTAGCGGGGATGTACCAAGAGACCCAGTACTTC
CASSGGLAGMYQETQYF
>TRBV11-2|TRBJ2-1|TRBD2|-
TGTGCCAGCAGCCGGACTAGCGGGAGATACAATGAGCAGTTCTTC
CASSRTSGRYNEQFF
>TRBV11-2|TRBJ2-2|-|-
TGTGCCAGCATACTAACCCGCGGGGAGCTGTTTTTT
CASILTRGELFF
>TRBV6-5|TRBJ1-1|-|few
TGTGCCAGCAGTGACAGGAACACTGAAGCTTTCTTT
CASSDRNTEAFF
>TRBV2|TRBJ2-1|-|once
TGTGCCAGCACCAAGGACAGCTACTCCTACAATGAGCAGTTCTTC
CASTKDSYSYNEQFF
>TRBV6-5|TRBJ1-6|-|-
TGTGCCAGCAGTTACTACAGGGATAATTCACCCCTCCACTTT
CASSYYRDNSPLHF
>TRBV14|TRBJ2-2|TRBD1|-
TGTGCCAGCAGCCAATCGGGACAGGGGTCGGGCACCGGGGAGCTGTTTTTT
CASSQSGQGSGTGELFF
>TRBV6-5|TRBJ2-7|-|-
TGTGCCAGCAGTTACGGAATGGGGACATACGAGCAGTACTTC
CASSYGMGTYEQYF
>TRBV6-1|TRBJ1-5|-|-
TGTGCCAGCAGTGAAAAAAACCCCCTCGCGGGGCAGCCCCAGCATTTT
CASSEKNPLAGQPQHF
>TRBV11-2|TRBJ2-2|-|-
TGTGCCAGCAGCCGGGATAATCGCGGGGAGCTGTTTTTT
CASSRDNRGELFF
>TRBV11-3|TRBJ2-7|TRBD1|once
TGTGCCAGCAGCAAGCGGCAGGGGGCGAATCCCTCCTACGAGCAGTACTTC
CASSKRQGANPSYEQYF
>TRBV7-9|TRBJ2-7|TRBD1|-
TGTGCCAGCAGCCTCCGGGACAGGGTTGGCGAGCAGTACTTC
CASSLRDRVGEQYF
>TRBV18|TRBJ2-4|TRBD1|-
TGTGCCAGCTCTCCACTACCCCAGGGGGCTCAGTACTTC
CASSPLPQGAQYF
>TRBV6-1|TRBJ1-1|-|few
TGTGCCAGCAGCCGGGCCCCGGGGACTGAAGCTTTCTTT
CASSRAPGTEAFF
>TRBV13|TRBJ1-1|TRBD1|-
TGTGCCACCTTCCTCTTGGGACAGGCTAACACTGAAGCTTTCTTT
CATFLLGQANTEAFF
>TRBV28|TRBJ2-7|TRBD1|-
TGTGCCAGCAGCCCCACAGGGGGCGCACGCTACGAGCAGTACTTC
CASSPTGGARYEQYF
>TRBV4-2|TRBJ2-3|TRBD2|-
TGTGCCAGCAGCCAAGAGCTAAGCGGGGGGGCTGTTAATACGCAGTATTTT
CASSQELSGGAVNTQYF
>TRBV2|TRBJ2-7|TRBD2|once
TGTGCCAGCATCTCTAGCGGATTATCCTACGAGCAGTACTTC
CASISSGLSYEQYF
>TRBV30|TRBJ1-1|-|once
TGTGCCTGGACGTACGCGAGAACTGAACTTATGAACACTGAAGCTTTCTTT
CAWTYARTELMNTEAFF
>TRBV9|TRBJ1-3|-|-
TGTGCCAGCAGCCCCGGTAGTAGTTCTGGAAACACCATATATTTT
CASSPGSSSGNTIYF
>TRBV28|TRBJ2-7|TRBD1|-
TGTGCCATCCAACGGACAGGGGGCTCCTACGAGCAGTACTTC
CAIQRTGGSYEQYF